These T cell receptor beta chains were read from a single sample in a study of metastatic and nonmetastatic thyroid tumors. TCRdb redid the clone calls on the PCR reads using MiXCR. The data show about 82,000 clones, around 13% seen once. The sample taken for sequencing was tumor tissue. The receptors stem from a female donor with papillary thyroid cancer or a benign thyroid nodule (not recorded which). Some clones in this sample may be carry-over from other donors' samples. CDR3s include the opening cysteine and the closing phenylalanine or tryptophan. The D gene is left open where the match is weak. Clone size, where shown, is once, few, many, or a class for clones that have expanded.

TRBV5-1	TRBJ2-3	.	many	CASSWERTTDTQYF	TGCGCCAGCAGCTGGGAGAGGACGACAGATACGCAGTATTTT
TRBV4-2	TRBJ2-3	.	many	CASSQAETQYF	TGTGCCAGCAGCCAAGCGGAAACGCAGTATTTT
TRBV24-1	TRBJ1-3	.	many	CATGGAGNTIYF	TGTGCCACGGGGGGAGCCGGAAACACCATATATTTT
TRBV12-3/TRBV12-4	TRBJ1-6	.	many	CASSPPGTTGSPLHF	TGTGCCAGCAGTCCGCCCGGGACAACTGGTTCACCCCTCCACTTT
TRBV10-3	TRBJ2-2	TRBD2	many	CAIRREELGELFF	TGTGCCATCAGGCGGGAGGAGCTCGGGGAGCTGTTTTTT
TRBV27	TRBJ2-3	.	many	CASSEIDETQYF	TGTGCCAGCAGTGAGATCGACGAGACGCAGTATTTT
TRBV25-1	TRBJ2-1	.	many	CASSESRGAYNEQFF	TGTGCCAGCAGTGAATCAAGGGGAGCCTACAATGAGCAGTTCTTC
TRBV11-1	TRBJ2-2	TRBD2	many	CASSSISGTSGRLGGELFF	TGTGCCAGCAGCTCCATCTCCGGGACTAGCGGGAGATTGGGCGGGGAGCTGTTTTTT
TRBV5-1	TRBJ2-3	.	many	CASRKTPTDTQYF	TGCGCCAGCAGAAAGACCCCCACAGATACGCAGTATTTT
TRBV11-1	TRBJ2-2	.	many	CASMPLGSYTGELFF	TGTGCCAGCATGCCCCTTGGGAGTTACACCGGGGAGCTGTTTTTT
TRBV19	TRBJ2-2	TRBD1	many	CASSITGGSNTGELFF	TGTGCCAGTAGTATAACAGGGGGGTCAAACACCGGGGAGCTGTTTTTT
TRBV28	TRBJ1-2	.	many	CASTYSGQAAYGYTF	TGTGCCAGCACCTATAGCGGTCAGGCGGCCTATGGCTACACCTTC
TRBV4-2	TRBJ2-2	.	.	CASSQEARHNTGELFF	TGTGCCAGCAGCCAAGAGGCTAGACATAACACCGGGGAGCTGTTTTTT
TRBV30	TRBJ2-1	TRBD2	.	CDWSELAVANEQFF	TGTGACTGGAGTGAACTAGCGGTCGCCAATGAGCAGTTCTTC
TRBV4-1	TRBJ2-7	.	many	CASSQELRGGGVYEQYF	TGCGCCAGCAGCCAAGAGCTCAGGGGTGGTGGGGTCTACGAGCAGTACTTC
TRBV20-1	TRBJ2-7	.	.	CSARGGLEMLYEQCF	TGCAGTGCTAGAGGGGGGCTAGAGATGTTGTACGAGCAGTGCTTC
TRBV4-2	TRBJ2-7	TRBD1	few	CASSLPAGTGLRYEQYF	TGTGCCAGCAGCCTGCCGGCCGGGACAGGTCTAAGATACGAGCAGTACTTC
TRBV5-1	TRBJ2-7	.	many	CASSLAGGGGYEQYF	TGCGCCAGCAGCTTGGCCGGTGGGGGCGGGTACGAGCAGTACTTC
TRBV9	TRBJ2-1	TRBD2	many	CASSGDGGLAGAPGNEQFF	TGTGCCAGCAGCGGAGACGGGGGACTAGCGGGAGCTCCGGGCAATGAGCAGTTCTTC
TRBV11-3	TRBJ2-7	TRBD1	large	CASSLEGTEGYEQYF	TGTGCCAGCAGCTTAGAAGGGACAGAGGGCTACGAGCAGTACTTC
TRBV20-1	TRBJ2-1	.	many	CSARVPLGAGRRRGQDEQFF	TGCAGTGCTAGAGTGCCCCTGGGGGCGGGACGCCGAAGGGGGCAGGATGAGCAGTTCTTC
TRBV20-1	TRBJ1-2	.	many	CSAPEQGARGYTF	TGCAGTGCCCCCGAACAGGGAGCCCGTGGCTACACCTTC
TRBV28	TRBJ1-3	TRBD1	many	CASRLRTGSSGNTIYF	TGTGCCAGCAGACTCCGGACAGGGTCCTCTGGAAACACCATATATTTT
TRBV28	TRBJ1-5	.	.	CASSLYSNQPQHF	TGTGCCAGCAGTTTATATAGCAATCAGCCCCAGCATTTT
TRBV7-2	TRBJ1-6	.	many	CASTVPGLINSPLHF	TGTGCCAGCACCGTTCCGGGACTGATCAATTCACCCCTCCACTTT